Sequencing of this T cell receptor (beta chain) was carried out in a study of blood T cell repertoires in COVID-19. From germline, CDR1 is KGHDR and CDR2 SFDVKD. V was trimmed by 7 bases and J by 6 bases, leaving 18 bases between them. The length of the CDR3 is 15 residues. Authors' data handling: Estimation of nucleated cell counts relied on the amplification of reference gene primers. Assay used: immunoSEQ multiplex PCR; TCRdb lists only in-frame clones, some missing. V and J calls and clone size come straight from that table; D and trimming were deduced from the DNA. The data show roughly 100,000 clones, 85% to 90% seen once.

This chain joins TRBV24-1 and TRBJ2-1; TRBD2 is a possible D gene (5 bases). Sequencing used peripheral blood. The clonotype originates from a man aged 50-60 years with acute or convalescent COVID-19. Written as DNA, the CDR3 is TGTGCCACCAGCGACGGACTCCGCAATTTCAATGAGCAGTTCTTC. Encoded protein: CATSDGLRNFNEQFF.